This T cell receptor beta chain was recovered during a study of T cells after yellow fever vaccination. Whole-study context: With SMART-Seq v4 Ultra Low Input, the fractions containing low cell numbers were prepared. Broader study findings: The study noted that FACS-sorted repertoires could contain abundant clonotypes contaminating from the bulk population.

The CDR3 is 18 residues long. Losses at the gene ends were 6 bases for V and 0 bases for J; bases not matched to a gene: 12. TCRdb itself ran the 5' RACE reads through MiXCR, one entry per CDR3 protein. Of 200,000 to 250,000 distinct CDR3 sequences listed, under 3.5% are singletons. This clonotype was found a few times. Its antigen remains unknown. The receptor's source is a man in his late teens or twenties who received the YFV17D yellow fever vaccine. The V and J genes are TRBV12-3 or TRBV12-4 and TRBJ1-3; TRBD1 aligns across 9 bases. This specimen consisted of CD4+ T cells sorted from PBMCs, obtained 10 days after the yellow fever booster vaccination. The CDR3 loop reads CASRVATGTGSSGNTIYF. The CDR3, as DNA: TGTGCCAGCAGAGTGGCTACCGGGACAGGGAGCTCTGGAAACACCATATATTTT.